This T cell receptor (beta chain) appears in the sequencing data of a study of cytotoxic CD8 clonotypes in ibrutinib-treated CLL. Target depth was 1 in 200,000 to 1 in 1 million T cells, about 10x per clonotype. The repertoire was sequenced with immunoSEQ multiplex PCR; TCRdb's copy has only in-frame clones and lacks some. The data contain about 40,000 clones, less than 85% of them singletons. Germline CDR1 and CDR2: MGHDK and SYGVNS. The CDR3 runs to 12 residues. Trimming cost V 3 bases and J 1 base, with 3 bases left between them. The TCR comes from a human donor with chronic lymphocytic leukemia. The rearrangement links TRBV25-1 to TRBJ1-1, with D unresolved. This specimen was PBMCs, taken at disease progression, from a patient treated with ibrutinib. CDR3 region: CASSDTNTEAFF. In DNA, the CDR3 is TGTGCCAGCAGTGACACGAACACTGAAGCTTTCTTT.